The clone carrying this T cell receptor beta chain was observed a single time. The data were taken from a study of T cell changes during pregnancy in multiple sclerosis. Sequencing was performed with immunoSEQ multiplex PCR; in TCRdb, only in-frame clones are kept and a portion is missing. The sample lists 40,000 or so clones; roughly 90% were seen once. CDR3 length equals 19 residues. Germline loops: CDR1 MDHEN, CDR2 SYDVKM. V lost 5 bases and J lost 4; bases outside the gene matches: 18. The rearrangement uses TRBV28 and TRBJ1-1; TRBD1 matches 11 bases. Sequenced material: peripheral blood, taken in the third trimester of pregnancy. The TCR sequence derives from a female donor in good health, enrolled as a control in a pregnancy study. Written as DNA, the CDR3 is TGTGCCAGCAGTGCCTTAATTATACCGGGACAGGGGGGGGTCACTGAAGCTTTCTTT. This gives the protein CASSALIIPGQGGVTEAFF.